The 3 T cell receptor beta chains in this list originate from one sample, sequenced in a study of T cells in Graves' hyperthyroidism and ophthalmopathy. The investigators amplified TCR beta CDR3 regions from RNA transcripts. HTBI primers were employed in a first-round RT-PCR of the TCR CDR3. Each CDR3 protein gets one entry after TCRdb re-called the multiplex PCR reads with MiXCR. This table holds under 350,000 distinct CDR3 sequences, roughly 21% found once. The sequenced sample was blood. The receptors originated from a woman aged 45-60 years with Graves' hyperthyroidism.

This clonotype was seen repeatedly, ten times or more. The gene calls are TRBV24-1 and TRBJ1-2; D may be TRBD1 (6 bases). This CDR3 comprises 13 residues. Germline V CDR1 and CDR2: KGHDR, SFDVKD. The germline V and J ends were trimmed by 7 bases and 7 bases, with 15 bases remaining between them. The CDR3 region has the DNA TGTGCCACCAGCTTCCCAGGGGCCGGTGGCTACACCTTC. Protein sequence: CATSFPGAGGYTF.

This chain uses TRBV15 with TRBJ2-1, with D tentatively TRBD1 or TRBD2 (5 bases each). Trimming pared 0 bases from V and 9 bases from J, leaving 21 bases between. This CDR3 contains 17 residues. Germline values: CDR1 LNHNV, CDR2 YYDKDF (reference sequence). CDR3 region: CATSRDSGNHKRGEQFF. As DNA, the CDR3 is TGTGCCACCAGCAGAGATTCGGGGAACCATAAAAGGGGTGAGCAGTTCTTC. The full variable domain, completed using reference TRBV15 and TRBJ2-1, is DAMVIQNPRYQVTQFGKPVTLSCSQTLNHNVMYWYQQKSSQAPKLLFHYYDKDFNNEADTPDNFQSRRPNTSFCFLDIRSPGLGDTAMYLCATSRDSGNHKRGEQFFGPGTRLTVL.

This clonotype was counted at least ten times. This chain uses TRBV7-9 with TRBJ2-3; either TRBD1 or TRBD2 may supply D (6 bases each). The CDR3 is made up of 17 amino acids. Germline CDR1 SEHNR, CDR2 FQNEAQ (reference sequence). V was clipped by 1 base and J by 3 bases, with 17 bases between them. CDR3 in amino acids: CASSLGGAVHRTDTQYF. Written as DNA, the CDR3 is TGTGCCAGCAGCTTAGGGGGGGCAGTGCATCGGACAGATACGCAGTATTTT. Combining the CDR3 with reference TRBV7-9 and TRBJ2-3 gives the whole variable domain DTGVSQNPRHKITKRGQNVTFRCDPISEHNRLYWYRQTLGQGPEFLTYFQNEAQLEKSRLLSDRFSAERPKGSFSTLEIQRTEQGDSAMYLCASSLGGAVHRTDTQYFGPGTRLTVL.